The clone carrying this TCR beta chain has just a few counts. The entry originates in a study of blood T cell repertoires in COVID-19. Sequencing was performed with immunoSEQ multiplex PCR; in TCRdb, only in-frame clones are kept and a portion is missing. The sample shows hundreds of thousands of clones, 82% of them seen only once. Losses at the gene ends were 8 bases for V and 8 bases for J; bases not matched to a gene: 8. The CDR3 is 12 amino acids. Sequenced input: PBMCs or T cells enriched from blood (not recorded which). The chain couples TRBV12-3 or TRBV12-4 to TRBJ1-2; TRBD1 matches at 7 bases. This TCR derives from a man in his forties or fifties who had been exposed to COVID-19. CDR3 in amino acids: CASSRQGEGYTF. The CDR3 region has the DNA TGTGCCAGCTCCAGACAGGGCGAGGGCTACACCTTC.